This T cell receptor (beta chain) was documented in a study of OX40 agonist ivuxolimab in advanced cancers. Across the whole study: Treatment received earlier with anti-PD-1, anti-PD-L1 or anti-CTLA-4 agents was allowed, and under 50% had some. Points from the study as a whole: The specificity for antigen of the expanded peripheral T cells was not determined. Expanded clones were, on average, more numerous among CD8+ T cells than CD4+.

This clone was counted once. The antigen is not known. Only in-frame clones appear in the TCRdb table, and some are missing; sequencing was by immunoSEQ multiplex PCR. The repertoire holds 80,000 to 100,000 clones, with roughly nine tenths as singletons. Sequenced here: CD4+ or CD8+ T cells sorted from blood, sampled in a trial of the OX40 agonist ivuxolimab. The clonotype was recovered from an adult with an advanced solid tumor such as melanoma, head and neck, liver or kidney cancer.

As DNA, the CDR3 is TGCGCCAGCAGCCAGGACCTAGCACAGAACACCGGGGAGCTGTTTTTT. It yields the protein CASSQDLAQNTGELFF. This sequence joins TRBV4-3 and TRBJ2-2; maybe TRBD2 (5 bases). The CDR3 is 16 residues long. CDR1 and CDR2 (germline): LGHNA, YSLEER. V was shortened by 3 bases and J by 1 base, with 12 bases between the two germline ends.